This T cell receptor (beta chain) came from a study of T cell responses to AZD1222 COVID-19 vaccine. Produced via immunoSEQ multiplex PCR; TCRdb's table is partial and in-frame only. The sample includes fewer than 150,000 clones, around 90% seen only once; the top ten take roughly 5.2%. The germline V and J ends were trimmed by 7 bases and 4 bases, with 16 bases remaining between them. Looked up from germline, CDR1 is SQVTM and CDR2 is ANQGSEA. The CDR3 is 13 residues long. The rearrangement links TRBV29-1 to TRBJ1-1; no reliable D call. The clonotype originates from an adult who received the AZD1222 COVID-19 vaccine. The starting material was peripheral blood, obtained 28 days after the second AZD1222 dose. CDR3 nucleotides: TGCAGCGCAACGACAACTTATACCACTGAAGCTTTCTTT. It translates to CSATTTYTTEAFF.